Listed below are T cell receptor beta chains from one sample, sequenced in a study of technical replicates of blood from several donors. TCRdb's copy holds only in-frame clones and misses some; the assay was immunoSEQ multiplex PCR. The sample shows about 89,000 clones, roughly 94% of them seen only once. The sample consisted of T cells isolated from PBMCs. The receptors were sampled from a human donor in good health. Each CDR3 is given with its conserved first and last residue. Fields, in order: clone size, J gene, V gene, D gene, CDR3 protein, CDR3 DNA. The D gene is left open where the match is weak. Clone size is not always given. Where it is, it says once, few, many or a class for expanded clones.

NA	TRBJ2-7	TRBV14	NA	CASSQDFRPYSLVDEQYF	TGTGCCAGCAGCCAAGATTTTCGGCCCTACAGTTTGGTGGACGAGCAGTACTTC
NA	TRBJ1-4	TRBV28	NA	CASSLELRVNEKLFF	TGTGCCAGCAGTTTGGAATTACGGGTAAATGAAAAACTGTTTTTT
NA	TRBJ2-3	TRBV30	NA	CAWRGFGTDTQYF	TGTGCCTGGCGGGGGTTCGGCACAGATACGCAGTATTTT
NA	TRBJ2-7	TRBV28	NA	CASSPLQGGRRRSEQYF	TGTGCCAGCAGCCCACTTCAGGGCGGCCGCCGTCGTAGCGAGCAGTACTTC
NA	TRBJ1-2	TRBV28	TRBD1	CASEPGQGLWYGYTF	TGTGCCAGCGAGCCGGGACAGGGCTTATGGTATGGCTACACCTTC
NA	TRBJ2-2	TRBV9	NA	CASSPGLINTGELFF	TGTGCCAGCAGCCCGGGACTGATTAACACCGGGGAGCTGTTTTTT
NA	TRBJ1-5	TRBV28	TRBD1	CASSFLDIGQGAKPQHF	TGTGCCAGCAGTTTCCTTGACATAGGACAGGGGGCGAAGCCCCAGCATTTT
NA	TRBJ1-1	TRBV19	NA	CASRWRGNTEAFF	TGTGCCAGTAGGTGGAGAGGGAACACTGAAGCTTTCTTT
NA	TRBJ2-3	TRBV29-1	TRBD2	CSVDAGTRTQYF	TGCAGCGTTGATGCCGGGACTAGAACGCAGTATTTT
NA	TRBJ2-7	TRBV19	NA	CASSVQLASYEQYF	TGTGCCAGTAGTGTTCAGCTAGCGTCGTACGAGCAGTACTTC
NA	TRBJ1-5	TRBV19	NA	CASSMMGGVNQPQHF	TGTGCCAGTAGTATGATGGGGGGAGTGAATCAGCCCCAGCATTTT
once	TRBJ2-7	TRBV7-9	TRBD1	CASSFWSGGTSSYEQYF	TGTGCCAGCAGCTTTTGGTCAGGGGGTACAAGCTCCTACGAGCAGTACTTC
NA	TRBJ1-2	TRBV6-5	NA	CASRTGSNNYGYTF	TGTGCCAGCAGAACCGGGAGCAATAACTATGGCTACACCTTC
NA	TRBJ2-3	TRBV5-1	TRBD1	CASSPKGSVRTGGRGRLSTDTQYF	TGCGCCAGCAGCCCCAAGGGGTCGGTGAGGACAGGGGGACGGGGCAGGCTTAGCACAGATACGCAGTATTTT
NA	TRBJ2-1	TRBV7-9	NA	CASSQSDEQFF	TGTGCCAGCAGCCAAAGCGATGAGCAGTTCTTC
few	TRBJ2-3	TRBV30	TRBD2	CAWSFGGGDTQYF	TGTGCCTGGAGTTTCGGGGGGGGAGATACGCAGTATTTT
NA	TRBJ2-5	TRBV6-6	NA	CASSYHPGQETQYF	TGTGCCAGCAGTTACCATCCGGGTCAAGAGACCCAGTACTTC
NA	TRBJ2-1	TRBV7-9	TRBD2	CASSLGQLAAEIYNEQFF	TGTGCCAGCAGCTTAGGTCAGCTAGCGGCGGAGATATACAATGAGCAGTTCTTC
NA	TRBJ2-5	TRBV19	NA	CACKDRLIKTQYF	TGTGCCTGCAAAGACAGGTTGATTAAGACCCAGTACTTC
NA	TRBJ1-2	TRBV27	TRBD1	CASRSQGAVGYTF	TGTGCCAGCAGATCCCAGGGGGCGGTAGGCTACACCTTC
NA	TRBJ1-3	TRBV9	NA	CASSVRWDRNTIYF	TGTGCCAGCAGCGTAAGGTGGGACAGAAACACCATATATTTT
NA	TRBJ2-3	TRBV10-2	NA	CATVRLGYF	TGCGCCACCGTGCGACTTGGGTATTTT
NA	TRBJ1-2	TRBV28	NA	CASSILPTVNYGYTF	TGTGCCAGCAGTATCTTACCGACAGTTAACTATGGCTACACCTTC
once	TRBJ2-7	TRBV11-3	NA	CASSSAYEQYF	TGTGCCAGCAGCTCAGCCTACGAGCAGTACTTC
NA	TRBJ1-4	TRBV28	NA	CASSAYSPATNEKLFF	TGTGCCAGCAGTGCATACAGCCCGGCAACTAATGAAAAACTGTTTTTT
NA	TRBJ2-1	TRBV4-2	TRBD2	CASSTLAGGPIEQFF	TGTGCCAGCAGCACTTTAGCGGGAGGGCCGATTGAGCAGTTCTTC
NA	TRBJ1-3	TRBV2	NA	CASYRVGNTIYF	TGTGCCAGCTACAGGGTAGGGAACACCATATATTTT
NA	TRBJ2-2	TRBV19	TRBD1	CASSRLPGQGVTGELFF	TGTGCCAGTAGTAGACTTCCGGGACAGGGAGTTACCGGGGAGCTGTTTTTT
NA	TRBJ1-5	TRBV27	TRBD1	CASSLSIRGLQPQHF	TGTGCCAGCAGTTTATCGATTAGGGGGCTTCAGCCCCAGCATTTT